Listed below are T cell receptor beta chains from one sample, sequenced in a study of blood T cell repertoires in COVID-19. Generated by immunoSEQ multiplex PCR, the TCRdb table keeps only in-frame clones and is missing some. The repertoire holds about 130,000 clones, around 86% seen once, with 15% to 20% in the top ten. Sequenced sample: peripheral blood. These receptors originate from a woman between 45 and 60 years old who had recovered from COVID-19. Both conserved end residues are part of each CDR3. D genes are given only for firm matches. Expanded clones get a size class; other rows say once, few or many, or leave the size out.

v_gene	j_gene	d_gene	abundance	CDR3nt	CDR3aa
TRBV4-2	TRBJ2-7	TRBD1	-	TGTGCCAGCAGCCTAACCGGGACAGGTTACTCCTACGAGCAGTACTTC	CASSLTGTGYSYEQYF
TRBV18	TRBJ1-1	-	-	TGTGCCAGCTCTCTCGACAGGAACACTGAAGCTTTCTTT	CASSLDRNTEAFF
TRBV5-1	TRBJ2-4	TRBD1	-	TGCGCCAGCAGCATGGGGACAGGGAGCCGCATTCAGTACTTC	CASSMGTGSRIQYF
TRBV10-3	TRBJ1-1	TRBD1	-	TGTGCCATCAGTGCGGGACAGGGAATTTCGAACACTGAAGCTTTCTTT	CAISAGQGISNTEAFF
TRBV5-1	TRBJ2-1	-	-	TGCGCCAGCAGCTTGGAGGTCCGGAGCGGTCGCTCCTACAATGAGCAGTTCTTC	CASSLEVRSGRSYNEQFF
TRBV18	TRBJ1-3	-	few	TGTGCCAGCTCACCTGACGGGTCTGGAAACACCATATATTTT	CASSPDGSGNTIYF
TRBV5-4	TRBJ1-4	-	-	TGTGCCAGCAGCTTAGGGACCCTAGCGGGTGAAAAACTGTTTTTT	CASSLGTLAGEKLFF
TRBV6-5	TRBJ1-5	-	once	TGTGCCAGCAGGGAGGGACTCAATCAGCCCCAGCATTTT	CASREGLNQPQHF
TRBV14	TRBJ2-5	TRBD2	once	TGTGCCAGCAGCCAAGGAGGGACTAGCGGGGGGGCCCCGTACTTC	CASSQGGTSGGAPYF
TRBV18	TRBJ1-3	TRBD1	-	TGTGCCAGCTCACCAGGAAGGGGGCAAGGATCTGGAAACACCATATATTTT	CASSPGRGQGSGNTIYF
TRBV18	TRBJ1-6	TRBD1	-	TGTGCCAGCTCACCGTCGGACAGGAAGAATTCACCCCTCCACTTT	CASSPSDRKNSPLHF
TRBV3-1/TRBV3-2	TRBJ2-6	-	-	TGTGCCAGCAGCCAACCAGGGACTGGGGCCAACGTCCTGACTTTC	CASSQPGTGANVLTF